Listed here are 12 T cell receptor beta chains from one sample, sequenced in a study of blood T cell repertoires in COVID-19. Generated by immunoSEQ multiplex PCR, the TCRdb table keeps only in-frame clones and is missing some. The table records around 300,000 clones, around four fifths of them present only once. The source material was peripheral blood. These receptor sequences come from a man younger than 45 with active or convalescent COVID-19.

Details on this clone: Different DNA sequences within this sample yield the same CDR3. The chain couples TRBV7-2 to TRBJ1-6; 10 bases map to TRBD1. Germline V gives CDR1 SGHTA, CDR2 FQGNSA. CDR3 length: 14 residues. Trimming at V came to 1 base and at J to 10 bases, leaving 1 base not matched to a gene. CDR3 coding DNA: TGTGCCAGCAGCTTAGTGGACAGGGGGTCACCCCTCCACTTT. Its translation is CASSLVDRGSPLHF.

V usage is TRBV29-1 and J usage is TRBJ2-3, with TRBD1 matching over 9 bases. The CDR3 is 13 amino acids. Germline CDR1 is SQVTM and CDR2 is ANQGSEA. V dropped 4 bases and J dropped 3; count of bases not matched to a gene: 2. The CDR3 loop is CSVGGQGTDTQYF. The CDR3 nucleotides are TGCAGCGTTGGGGGACAGGGAACAGATACGCAGTATTTT.

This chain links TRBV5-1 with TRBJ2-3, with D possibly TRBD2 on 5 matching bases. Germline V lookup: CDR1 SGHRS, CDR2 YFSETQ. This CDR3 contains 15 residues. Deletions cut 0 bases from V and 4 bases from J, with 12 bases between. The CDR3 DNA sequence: TGCGCCAGCAGCTTGGAGATGGCTAGCCCAGATACGCAGTATTTT. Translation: CASSLEMASPDTQYF.

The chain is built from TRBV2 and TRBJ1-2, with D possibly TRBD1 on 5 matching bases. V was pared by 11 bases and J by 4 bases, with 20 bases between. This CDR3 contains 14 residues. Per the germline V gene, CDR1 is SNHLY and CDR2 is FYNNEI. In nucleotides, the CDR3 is TGTGCCTTCTCGGACGCGGGACTCAGCTATGGCTACACCTTC. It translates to CAFSDAGLSYGYTF.

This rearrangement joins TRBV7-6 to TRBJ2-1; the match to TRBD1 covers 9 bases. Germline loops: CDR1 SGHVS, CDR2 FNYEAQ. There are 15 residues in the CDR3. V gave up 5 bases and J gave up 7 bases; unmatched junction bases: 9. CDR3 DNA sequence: TGTGCCAGCAGCGCGACCGGGACAGGGCGGAATGAGCAGTTCTTC. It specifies CASSATGTGRNEQFF.

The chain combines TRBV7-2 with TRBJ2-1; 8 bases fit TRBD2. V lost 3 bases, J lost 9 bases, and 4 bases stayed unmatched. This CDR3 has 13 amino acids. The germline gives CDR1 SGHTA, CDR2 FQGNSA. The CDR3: CASSFHGRAEQFF. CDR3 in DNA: TGTGCCAGCAGCTTTCACGGGAGGGCTGAGCAGTTCTTC.

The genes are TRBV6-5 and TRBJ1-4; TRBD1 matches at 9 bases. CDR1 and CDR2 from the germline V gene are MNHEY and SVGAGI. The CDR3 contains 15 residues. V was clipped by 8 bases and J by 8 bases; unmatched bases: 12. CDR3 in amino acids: CASAEEQGAGEKLFF. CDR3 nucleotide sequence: TGTGCCAGCGCGGAGGAACAGGGGGCAGGGGAAAAACTGTTTTTT.

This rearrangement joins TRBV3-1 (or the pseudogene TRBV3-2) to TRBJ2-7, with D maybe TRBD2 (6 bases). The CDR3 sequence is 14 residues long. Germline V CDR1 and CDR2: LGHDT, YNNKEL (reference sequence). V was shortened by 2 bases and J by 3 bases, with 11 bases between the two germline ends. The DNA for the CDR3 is TGTGCCAGCAGCCAAACCCCGCGGGACTACGAGCAGTACTTC. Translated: CASSQTPRDYEQYF.

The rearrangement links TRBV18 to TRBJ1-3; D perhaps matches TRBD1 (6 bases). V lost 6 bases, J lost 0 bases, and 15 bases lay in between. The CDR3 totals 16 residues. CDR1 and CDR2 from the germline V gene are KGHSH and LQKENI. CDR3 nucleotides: TGTGCCAGCTCGCTAGACAGGACCACCTCTGGAAACACCATATATTTT. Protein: CASSLDRTTSGNTIYF.

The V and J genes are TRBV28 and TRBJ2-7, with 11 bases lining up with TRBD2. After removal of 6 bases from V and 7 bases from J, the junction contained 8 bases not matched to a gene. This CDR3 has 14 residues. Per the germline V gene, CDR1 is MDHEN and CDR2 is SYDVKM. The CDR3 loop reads CASRISGRAWEQYF. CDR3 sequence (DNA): TGTGCCAGCAGGATTAGCGGGAGGGCCTGGGAGCAGTACTTC.

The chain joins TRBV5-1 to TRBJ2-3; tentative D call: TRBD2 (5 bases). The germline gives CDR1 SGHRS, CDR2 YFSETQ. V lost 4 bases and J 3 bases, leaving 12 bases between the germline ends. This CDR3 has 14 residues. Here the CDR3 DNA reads TGCGCCAGCAGCCCCTCTGCGGGTACAGATACGCAGTATTTT. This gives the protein CASSPSAGTDTQYF.

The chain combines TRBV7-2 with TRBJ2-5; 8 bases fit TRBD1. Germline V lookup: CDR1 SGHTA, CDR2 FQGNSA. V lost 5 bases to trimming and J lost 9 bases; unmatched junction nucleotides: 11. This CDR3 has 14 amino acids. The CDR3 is CASSPGTGHEAQYF. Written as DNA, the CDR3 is TGTGCCAGCAGCCCCGGGACAGGACACGAGGCCCAGTACTTC.